This T cell receptor (beta chain) was sequenced during a study of T cells in localized non-small cell lung cancer. Germline lookup yields CDR1 MNHEY and CDR2 SVGAGI. V dropped 2 bases and J dropped 7; count of bases not matched to a gene: 8. The CDR3 length is 15 residues. TCRdb's copy holds only in-frame clones and misses some; the assay was immunoSEQ multiplex PCR. Among roughly 18,000 clones listed, about 80% were seen once. J is TRBJ1-1 and V is TRBV6-5, with 9 bases identical to TRBD1. This receptor was taken from a female donor older than 55 with stage I lung adenocarcinoma. The starting material was peripheral blood, obtained before any cancer treatment. CDR3 nucleotide sequence: TGTGCCAGCAGTTACAGTCCCGGGACAGGGTTTGAAGCTTTCTTT. Amino acid sequence: CASSYSPGTGFEAFF.